This T cell receptor beta chain came from a study of T cells in tumors after PD-1 blockade. For the study at large: Daily vismodegib 150 mg continued in a subset of anti-PD-1-treated patients.

V lost 4 bases to trimming and J lost 5 bases; unmatched junction nucleotides: 6. Germline assignment: CDR1 SGHTA and CDR2 FQGNSA. This CDR3 region has 17 residues. Profiling relied on immunoSEQ multiplex PCR, and the TCRdb table lists in-frame clones only, not all of them. The sample lists 10,000 to 15,000 clones, 50% to 70% occurring once. The sequences come from tumor tissue, collected before anti-PD-1 treatment. The chain combines TRBV7-2 with TRBJ2-2; TRBD2 aligns across 14 bases. The sequence was obtained from a human donor with cutaneous squamous cell carcinoma. Here the CDR3 reads CASSSKGLAGVTGELFF. CDR3 sequence (DNA): TGTGCCAGCAGCTCGAAGGGACTAGCGGGAGTTACCGGGGAGCTGTTTTTT.